The next 28 T cell receptor beta chains were all read from a single sample in a study of molecular identifiers for immune sequencing clone quantification. TCRdb independently ran MiXCR on the PCR reads; one entry per CDR3 protein. Among hundreds of thousands of distinct CDR3 sequences listed, about 25% were seen once. The sequencing sample was made of naive CD8+ T cells from blood, with Jurkat cell RNA spiked in. Subset defined: FACS-sorted CD8+CD4-CCR7+CD45RA+ naive T cells. Receptor source: a human donor in good health. Some libraries in this study had Jurkat cell RNA spiked in.

This clonotype was seen a few times. The chain links TRBV21-1 to TRBJ2-7; TRBD1, the D gene given by the table, was not confirmed from the DNA. TRBV21-1 is a pseudogene locus. The CDR3 loop spans 14 amino acids. The CDR3 loop is CASSKWTGGDEQYF. DNA of the CDR3: TGTGCCAGCAGCAAATGGACAGGGGGCGACGAGCAGTACTTC.

Worth noting for this clonotype: It may be a read error: a sequence one base away is much more abundant. As the CDR3 is not closed by the conserved phenylalanine or tryptophan, this likely results from a read error. The gene calls are TRBV6-2 or TRBV6-3 and TRBJ2-7; D perhaps matches TRBD2 (6 bases). Deletions cut 5 bases from V and 6 bases from J, with 17 bases between. Germline CDR1 MNHEY, CDR2 SVGEGT. The CDR3 extends over 14 amino acids. This CDR3 reads CASSAWRETSEQYL. CDR3 sequence (DNA): TGTGCCAGCAGTGCCTGGAGGGAGACGTCCGAGCAGTACCTC.

The chain has TRBV19 and TRBJ2-2, with TRBD1 as a possible D gene (5 bases). V lost 0 bases, J lost 5 bases, and 16 bases lay in between. The CDR3 extends over 17 amino acids. CDR1 is LNHDA, CDR2 SQIVND, per germline (reference sequence). CDR3 DNA sequence: TGTGCCAGTAGTATAGATCTATGGGGCAGGTTAACCGGGGAGCTGTTTTTT. It is translated as CASSIDLWGRLTGELFF.

Points on this clonotype: A much larger clone is a single base away; this may be a read error. Here the CDR3 omits its conserved ending phenylalanine or tryptophan, so a read error is the likely source. This chain uses TRBV25-1 with TRBJ2-1; D unclear. V lost 3 bases, J lost 2 bases, and 23 bases lay in between. Germline values: CDR1 MGHDK, CDR2 SYGVNS. This CDR3 is built from 19 residues. CDR3 sequence: CASSEVSGKAGRPYNEQFL. The CDR3 DNA reads as TGTGCCAGCAGTGAGGTATCGGGCAAGGCCGGCCGGCCCTACAATGAGCAGTTCTTG.

This clonotype was detected ten times or more. The rearrangement uses TRBV10-3 and TRBJ2-3; tentatively, D is TRBD2 (6 bases). V shed 3 bases and J shed 1 base, with 8 bases lying between them. Looked up from germline, CDR1 is ENHRY and CDR2 is SYGVKD. The CDR3 runs to 14 residues. The CDR3 is CAISESGGTDTQYF. The CDR3 coding sequence is TGTGCCATCAGTGAATCGGGAGGCACAGATACGCAGTATTTT.

This clonotype was found a few times. This chain links TRBV19 with TRBJ2-3; weak D call: TRBD1 (6 bases). The V and J ends lost 6 bases and 1 base respectively, with 17 bases between them. There are 16 residues in the CDR3. Germline assignment: CDR1 LNHDA and CDR2 SQIVND (reference sequence). For the CDR3, the DNA is TGTGCCAGTAGCCCGTGGGGGCATGACCGCACAGATACGCAGTATTTT. It is translated as CASSPWGHDRTDTQYF.

In its sample, this clonotype was seen many times. The chain is built from TRBV29-1 and TRBJ1-1; tentatively, D is TRBD1 (5 bases). This CDR3 has 14 residues. CDR1 is SQVTM, CDR2 ANQGSEA, per germline. Trimming stripped 5 bases from V and 1 base from J, with 14 bases between. The CDR3 loop reads CSVWWTGENTEAFF. The CDR3 DNA reads TGCAGCGTTTGGTGGACGGGGGAGAACACTGAAGCTTTCTTT.

This clonotype was picked up many times. The chain couples TRBV29-1 to TRBJ2-5, with D unclear. The CDR3 consists of 15 residues. Per germline, CDR1 SQVTM and CDR2 ANQGSEA. V dropped 3 bases and J dropped 1 base, with 15 bases sitting between them. The CDR3 DNA is TGCAGCGTTGATCTGACGGACCCTTTCCAAGAGACCCAGTACTTC. Translated: CSVDLTDPFQETQYF.

About this clonotype itself: A junction boundary mismatches the germline segment, possibly from a read error. V and J are TRBV7-2 and TRBJ2-3; D remains ambiguous. Germline CDR1 SGHTA, CDR2 FQGNSA. The CDR3 spans 14 residues. DNA of the CDR3: TGTGCCAGCAGCTTAGTCGTTTTCCTCGATCCGCAGTCTTTT. It is translated as CASSLVVFLDPQSF.

Remarks on this clonotype: A much more abundant neighbour one base away suggests this may be a read error. The chain employs TRBV28 and TRBJ2-1; 8 nucleotides match TRBD2. The CDR3 runs 15 residues. Trimming cost V 6 bases and J 2 bases; bases outside gene matches: 6. Germline CDR1 reads MDHEN; CDR2 reads SYDVKM. This chain's CDR3 is CASSNSGATYNEQFF. DNA for the CDR3: TGTGCCAGCAGCAATAGCGGGGCCACCTACAATGAGCAGTTCTTC. The entire variable domain, with the rest obtained from reference TRBV28 and TRBJ2-1, is as follows: DVKVTQSSRYLVKRTGEKVFLECVQDMDHENMFWYRQDPGLGLRLIYFSYDVKMKEKGDIPEGYSVSREKKERFSLILESASTNQTSMYLCASSNSGATYNEQFFGPGTRLTVL.

The chain carries TRBV6-4 and TRBJ2-3; TRBD2 is a possible D gene (5 bases). Looked up from germline, CDR1 is MRHNA and CDR2 is SNTAGT. CDR3 length: 16 amino acids. Trimming left V 7 bases short and J 3 bases short, with 20 bases between. CDR3 sequence (DNA): TGTGCCAGCAAGAAGGAGGCAGGTCTGGCAACAGATACGCAGTATTTT. This sequence encodes CASKKEAGLATDTQYF.

This chain uses TRBV20-1 with TRBJ1-1; D is uncertain. Trimming left V 0 bases short and J 2 bases short, with 7 bases between. Germline V gives CDR1 DFQATT, CDR2 SNEGSKA (reference sequence). This CDR3 comprises 13 residues. The CDR3 DNA follows: TGCAGTGCTAGAGATGGCCCAAACACTGAAGCTTTCTTT. It is translated as CSARDGPNTEAFF.

This clonotype came up many times. The rearrangement joins TRBV5-8 to TRBJ2-4; D call uncertain. Deletions cut 4 bases from V and 0 bases from J, with 14 bases between. Per the germline V gene, CDR1 is SGHTS and CDR2 is YDEGEE. This CDR3 is built from 16 residues. This CDR3 reads CASSPAATPAKNIQYF. The CDR3 bases are TGTGCCAGCAGCCCCGCCGCGACACCAGCCAAAAACATTCAGTACTTC. The full variable domain, with the rest looked up from reference TRBV5-8 and TRBJ2-4, is EAGVTQSPTHLIKTRGQQATLRCSPISGHTSVYWYQQALGLGLQFLLWYDEGEERNRGNFPPRFSGRQFPNYSSELNVNALELEDSALYLCASSPAATPAKNIQYFGAGTRLSVL.

The rearrangement links TRBV12-5 to TRBJ2-1; TRBD2 is a possible D gene (6 bases). Trimming took off 5 bases at V and 9 bases at J, with 11 bases between the two ends. The germline CDR1 and CDR2 sequences are LGHNT and FRNRAP. The CDR3 has 12 amino acids. For the CDR3, the DNA is TGTGCTAGTGGTACCGGGGGTCCTGAGCAGTTCTTC. The encoded protein is CASGTGGPEQFF.

The table lists this clonotype with many counts. The rearrangement joins TRBV4-1 to TRBJ2-3, with a weak D call TRBD2 (6 bases). Trimming took off 1 base at V and 4 bases at J, with 15 bases between the two ends. This CDR3 has 16 residues. Germline-derived CDR1 and CDR2 are MGHRA and YSYEKL. The CDR3: CASSQVHTLAPDTQYF. As DNA, the CDR3 is TGCGCCAGCAGCCAAGTCCACACCCTAGCGCCAGATACGCAGTATTTT.

This chain connects TRBV7-9 to TRBJ2-7; D remains ambiguous. There are 13 residues in the CDR3. The V end was cut by 6 bases, the J end by 1 base, with 10 bases between. Per germline, CDR1 SEHNR and CDR2 FQNEAQ (reference sequence). CDR3 amino acids: CASRADVSYEQYF. CDR3 coding DNA: TGTGCCAGCAGGGCCGACGTATCCTACGAGCAGTACTTC.

The rearrangement links TRBV7-9 to TRBJ1-1; no clear D gene. Germline assignment: CDR1 SEHNR and CDR2 FQNEAQ (reference sequence). Trimming left V 1 base short and J 4 bases short, with 13 bases between. This CDR3 comprises 15 residues. CDR3 sequence reads: CASSLDGWLITEAFF. The CDR3 bases are TGTGCCAGCAGCTTAGACGGGTGGCTAATCACTGAAGCTTTCTTT.

In the case of this clonotype: This may come from a read error, since a much larger clone is one base off. The chain has TRBV7-9 and TRBJ2-7; TRBD1 matches at 9 bases. The length of the CDR3 is 14 residues. The germline CDR1 and CDR2 sequences are SEHNR and FQNEAQ (reference sequence). Germline trimming cut 6 bases from V and 4 bases from J; bases unmatched to any gene: 7. CDR3 sequence: CASSPPTGGYEQYF. DNA of the CDR3: TGTGCCAGCAGTCCTCCGACAGGGGGATACGAGCAGTACTTC.

This clonotype appeared a few times. The CDR3 DNA sequence: TGCGCCAGCAGCCCGTCTATAGGGGACCAAGCCTACGAGCAGTACTTC. Protein sequence: CASSPSIGDQAYEQYF. This sequence joins TRBV4-3 and TRBJ2-7; perhaps D is TRBD1 or TRBD2 (5 bases each). CDR3 size: 16 residues. V lost 4 bases and J 2 bases, leaving 18 bases between the germline ends. CDR1 and CDR2 from the germline V gene are LGHNA and YSLEER.

In this sample, this clonotype turned up a few times. A much larger clone differs by one base, so this may be a read error. V usage is TRBV6-5 and J usage is TRBJ2-1; TRBD1 or TRBD2 may be the D gene (5 bases each). The germline V gene encodes CDR1 MNHEY and CDR2 SVGAGI. This CDR3 has 13 amino acids. The CDR3 sequence is CTSSPGHRGEQFF. The CDR3 nucleotides are TGTACCAGCAGTCCCGGACATCGGGGTGAGCAGTTCTTC.

Concerning this clonotype: A read error may be the cause here, since a much bigger clone is one base away. This rearrangement joins TRBV5-6 to TRBJ2-7, with 7 bases matching TRBD2. V trimming: 2 bases; J trimming: 4 bases; junction bases outside the gene matches: 6. CDR3 length: 14 amino acids. Germline assignment: CDR1 SGHDT and CDR2 YYEEEE. DNA for the CDR3: TGTGCCAGCAGCTTCGACGTCGGGGGGTACGAGCAGTACTTC. The encoded protein is CASSFDVGGYEQYF.

This clonotype was counted many times. The rearrangement joins TRBV7-9 to TRBJ2-7; 8 bases agree with TRBD1. The CDR3 sequence is 15 residues long. Unmatched junction bases numbered 8, after V lost 4 bases and J lost 3 bases. Germline V lookup: CDR1 SEHNR, CDR2 FQNEAQ (reference sequence). The CDR3 here is CASSSGQGSGYEQYF. As DNA, the CDR3 is TGTGCCAGCAGCTCCGGACAGGGCAGCGGCTACGAGCAGTACTTC. Full variable domain (remainder filled in from reference TRBV7-9 and TRBJ2-7): DTGVSQNPRHKITKRGQNVTFRCDPISEHNRLYWYRQTLGQGPEFLTYFQNEAQLEKSRLLSDRFSAERPKGSFSTLEIQRTEQGDSAMYLCASSSGQGSGYEQYFGPGTRLTVT.

This clonotype was seen more than once but under ten times. V is TRBV20-1 and J is TRBJ1-5; TRBD1 might be the D (5 bases). Trimming took 0 bases from V and 0 from J, leaving 12 bases between them. The CDR3 length is 16 residues. Germline-derived CDR1 and CDR2 are DFQATT and SNEGSKA (reference sequence). The CDR3 DNA reads TGCAGTGCTAGAGATCACAGGAGTTGTAGCAATCAGCCCCAGCATTTT. Protein product: CSARDHRSCSNQPQHF.

The table lists this clonotype with a few counts. This chain links TRBV6-2 or TRBV6-3 with TRBJ2-1; no reliable D call. CDR3 length equals 12 residues. In germline, CDR1 is MNHEY, CDR2 SVGEGT. V was cut by 4 bases and J by 5 bases, with 6 bases left in between. The CDR3 loop reads CASSWANNEQFF. CDR3 coding DNA: TGTGCCAGCAGTTGGGCCAACAATGAGCAGTTCTTC.

This clonotype was seen only a few times. This chain joins TRBV7-9 and TRBJ2-1; tentative D call: TRBD2 (6 bases). The CDR3 extends over 14 amino acids. Deletions cut 1 base from V and 13 bases from J, with 17 bases between. Germline V gene lookup returns CDR1 SEHNR and CDR2 FQNEAQ (reference sequence). DNA for the CDR3: TGTGCCAGCAGCTTAGGAGGGGAGGAGAAGGGTCAGTTCTTC. The encoded protein is CASSLGGEEKGQFF.

This rearrangement joins TRBV12-3 or TRBV12-4 to TRBJ1-1; 8 bases fit TRBD1. CDR3 length: 15 amino acids. V gave up 2 bases and J gave up 3 bases; unmatched junction bases: 5. This CDR3 reads CASSLRTGMDTEAFF. DNA for the CDR3: TGTGCCAGCAGTTTACGGACAGGGATGGACACTGAAGCTTTCTTT.

J is TRBJ2-1 and V is TRBV27; D gene ambiguous. Germline V gene sequence: CDR1 MNHEY, CDR2 SMNVEV (reference sequence). This CDR3 has 13 residues. Trimming cost V 5 bases and J 5 bases, with 10 bases left between them. The CDR3 region has the DNA TGTGCCAGCAGTCCCTACGACGACAATGAGCAGTTCTTC. It yields the protein CASSPYDDNEQFF.

This clonotype has just a few counts. The V gene is TRBV25-1, the J gene TRBJ2-7, with TRBD1 matching over 8 bases. This CDR3 is built from 17 residues. The junction had 19 bases not matched to a gene; V was cut back by 8 bases and J by 4 bases. Germline V gene sequence: CDR1 MGHDK, CDR2 SYGVNS. CDR3 DNA: TGTGCCAGCGCAGGGGGCTCGCGGCATAAAAATGGGTACGAGCAGTACTTC. Its translation: CASAGGSRHKNGYEQYF.